This T cell receptor beta chain was identified in a study of cytomegalovirus exposure and HLA in healthy donors. The overall study: Caucasian-associated ancestry cluster membership applied to 75% to 85% of 398 genotyped donors. Regarding the study as a whole: Later genetic work tied a missense DCLRE1C variant to beta-chain V and J trimming. Among TCR beta chains of equal frequency, HLA-associated ones were more clonally expanded in a later analysis.

Germline loops: CDR1 MNHNY, CDR2 SVGAGI (reference sequence). After removal of 0 bases from V and 14 bases from J, the junction contained 11 bases not matched to a gene. This CDR3 spans 14 amino acids. This PCR relied on a set of 60 Vbeta primers and 13 Jbeta primers. Sequencing used immunoSEQ multiplex PCR; TCRdb keeps in-frame clones, though not all of them. The sample lists 240,000 or so clones, roughly 87% occurring once. As to this clone: Antigen: not known.

The genes are TRBV6-6 and TRBJ1-2; 8 bases are a match to TRBD1. Sequenced sample: PBMCs. This TCR derives from a woman in her forties in good health and CMV-seropositive. This CDR3 reads CASSYSATGADVTF. The CDR3 DNA follows: TGTGCCAGCAGTTACTCCGCGACAGGGGCGGACGTGACCTTC.